This T cell receptor beta chain is drawn from a study of cytomegalovirus exposure and HLA in healthy donors. Study-wide background: In a later analysis, it was reported that the 110 or so validation repertoires had been produced on the same platform as the 550 to 850 repertoires belonging to the first cohort. Findings of the study overall: Rare TCR sequences dominated, though some public TCRs recurred in many donors. A later analysis found first-cohort TCR clusters tended to co-occur in the 100 to 150 validation repertoires.

Comments on this clone: The target antigen is unknown.

The donors were part of the validation cohort, which consisted of roughly 110 subjects and was separate from the first cohort of 666 subjects. The germline gives CDR1 SGHNT, CDR2 YYREEE (reference sequence). V lost 2 bases and J 3 bases, leaving 20 bases between the germline ends. This CDR3 region has 17 residues. Libraries were prepared by immunoSEQ multiplex PCR; TCRdb keeps only in-frame clonotypes and omits some of them. The sample contains about 160,000 clones, 65% to 90% of which appear only once. The sequenced material came from PBMCs. This TCR came from a woman younger than 30 in good health and CMV-seronegative. This sequence joins TRBV5-4 and TRBJ1-1; D is perhaps TRBD1 (6 bases). CDR3: CASSFPGGGGADTEAFF. The CDR3 nucleotides are TGTGCCAGCAGCTTCCCCGGCGGGGGGGGCGCTGACACTGAAGCTTTCTTT.